A single sample is the source of the 22 T cell receptor beta chains below, sequenced in a study of naive and memory T cell subsets. Notes on the study in general: Naive repertoires, especially CD8, held a few larger clonotypes, possibly memory cells re-expressing CD45RA.

Both TRBC1 and TRBC2 were covered by a beta constant-region primer of two equimolar oligonucleotides. Four rounds of PCR amplified the ligated cDNA using nested alpha and beta constant-region primers plus SP2. TCRdb recomputed calls from the UMI-ligation and nested PCR reads with MiXCR, one row per CDR3 protein. The sample contains 120,000 to 150,000 distinct CDR3 sequences, over 20% of which appear only once. Antigens of these TCRs are unknown. Sequenced material: naive CD4+ T cells from blood. Receptors were obtained from a human donor in good health.

This clonotype was recorded many times. The chain links TRBV7-8 to TRBJ2-5, with TRBD2 identical over 12 bases. The CDR3 covers 16 residues. Germline V gene lookup returns CDR1 SGHVS and CDR2 FQNEAQ. Trimming at V came to 5 bases and at J to 1 base, leaving 5 bases not matched to a gene. The CDR3 is CASSQLAGGPQETQYF. Here the CDR3 DNA reads TGTGCCAGCAGCCAACTAGCGGGAGGCCCCCAAGAGACCCAGTACTTC.

V gene TRBV14 combines with J gene TRBJ2-2; D ambiguous. The CDR3 loop spans 17 amino acids. V shed 3 bases and J shed 3 bases, with 17 bases lying between them. CDR1 and CDR2 (germline): SGHDN, FVKESK. The CDR3 DNA reads TGTGCCAGCAGCCATCCCGCGGAAGGAAAACACACCGGGGAGCTGTTTTTT. Protein sequence: CASSHPAEGKHTGELFF.

Only a few counts were recorded for this clonotype. The chain recombines TRBV20-1 with TRBJ1-2; weak D call: TRBD1 (5 bases). CDR1 DFQATT and CDR2 SNEGSKA come from the germline V gene (reference sequence). The CDR3 spans 13 residues. Trimming left V 5 bases short and J 8 bases short, with 18 bases between. The CDR3: CSAGKRWGEGYTF. The DNA for the CDR3 is TGCAGTGCTGGCAAACGTTGGGGGGAAGGCTACACCTTC.

This chain uses TRBV12-3 or TRBV12-4 with TRBJ1-4; D is unclear. Trimming pared 4 bases from V and 8 bases from J, leaving 11 bases between. The CDR3 has 13 amino acids. In DNA, the CDR3 is TGTGCCAGCAGTTCGGGGATGAAGGAAAAACTGTTTTTT. It codes for CASSSGMKEKLFF.

This clonotype has a count of ten or more. Here the CDR3 DNA reads TGTGCCAGCAGTTTAATTCCCGGGATCGGCGAGCAGTACTTC. Protein product: CASSLIPGIGEQYF. This chain connects TRBV28 to TRBJ2-7; a possible D gene is TRBD2 (5 bases). The CDR3 extends over 14 amino acids. V was clipped by 2 bases and J by 6 bases, with 14 bases between them. Germline lookup yields CDR1 MDHEN and CDR2 SYDVKM. The full variable domain, its missing parts supplied by reference TRBV28 and TRBJ2-7, is DVKVTQSSRYLVKRTGEKVFLECVQDMDHENMFWYRQDPGLGLRLIYFSYDVKMKEKGDIPEGYSVSREKKERFSLILESASTNQTSMYLCASSLIPGIGEQYFGPGTRLTVT.

This chain connects TRBV29-1 to TRBJ2-5; 7 positions match TRBD2. The CDR3 spans 13 residues. Losses at the gene ends were 7 bases for V and 4 bases for J; bases not matched to a gene: 9. The germline V gene encodes CDR1 SQVTM and CDR2 ANQGSEA. DNA of the CDR3: TGCAGCGGTCGGGCGGGAGCTTCAGAGACCCAGTACTTC. As protein: CSGRAGASETQYF.

This clonotype turned up a few times. This chain joins TRBV10-3 and TRBJ1-1; no definite D call. The CDR3 is 15 amino acids. Germline V gives CDR1 ENHRY, CDR2 SYGVKD. With 3 bases removed from V and 1 base from J, the gap between germline ends came to 12 bases. The DNA of the CDR3 is TGTGCCATCAGTGACGCCCGAGGGAGGAACACTGAAGCTTTCTTT. Translating it yields CAISDARGRNTEAFF.

This clonotype was seen only a few times. The chain links TRBV6-6 to TRBJ2-3, with TRBD2 as a possible D gene (5 bases). Germline V gives CDR1 MNHNY, CDR2 SVGAGI (reference sequence). V was shortened by 0 bases and J by 8 bases, with 15 bases between the two germline ends. The CDR3 is 15 residues long. The chain's CDR3 is CASSYSEATAGTQYF. The CDR3 DNA is TGTGCCAGCAGTTACTCGGAGGCGACTGCTGGTACGCAGTATTTT.

This sequence joins TRBV20-1 and TRBJ2-1, with a possible D match to TRBD2 (5 bases). The ends were cut back, 3 bases at V and 7 bases at J, with 10 bases in the middle. This CDR3 spans 12 amino acids. Germline V gene data show CDR1 as DFQATT and CDR2 as SNEGSKA (reference sequence). The CDR3 nucleotides are TGCAGTGCTAGGAGGACTCATAATGAGCAGTTCTTC. Its translation: CSARRTHNEQFF.

The table lists this clonotype with a few counts. The rearrangement links TRBV18 to TRBJ1-1, with 12 bases aligning to TRBD1. V lost 0 bases to trimming and J lost 4 bases; unmatched junction nucleotides: 3. From germline, CDR1 is KGHSH and CDR2 LQKENI. This CDR3 is 16 amino acids long. The CDR3: CASSPPRGQGATEAFF. DNA of the CDR3: TGTGCCAGCTCACCACCCAGGGGACAGGGGGCCACTGAAGCTTTCTTT.

This clonotype was counted between two and nine times. The chain employs TRBV27 and TRBJ2-7, with D uncertain. Germline V gene sequence: CDR1 MNHEY, CDR2 SMNVEV (reference sequence). CDR3 length: 13 residues. Trimming pared 5 bases from V and 0 bases from J, leaving 8 bases between. CDR3 region: CASSTLNSYEQYF. Written as DNA, the CDR3 is TGTGCCAGCAGTACCCTAAACTCCTACGAGCAGTACTTC.

The chain is built from TRBV7-2 and TRBJ2-2; D gene uncertain. The CDR3 runs 13 residues. Trimming stripped 1 base from V and 8 bases from J, with 8 bases between. Germline V gene data show CDR1 as SGHTA and CDR2 as FQGNSA. The CDR3 reads CASSLVWAGELFF. CDR3 in DNA: TGTGCCAGCAGCTTAGTCTGGGCTGGGGAGCTGTTTTTT.

The rearrangement uses TRBV7-9 and TRBJ2-7; 9 bases match TRBD2. CDR3 length equals 16 residues. The germline CDR1 and CDR2 sequences are SEHNR and FQNEAQ (reference sequence). The ends lost 5 bases at V and 0 bases at J; junction bases unmatched: 8. CDR3 region: CASSLGLAPSSYEQYF. The CDR3 DNA reads as TGTGCCAGCAGCCTAGGACTAGCGCCTAGCTCCTACGAGCAGTACTTC. Filled out from reference TRBV7-9 and TRBJ2-7, the complete variable domain reads DTGVSQNPRHKITKRGQNVTFRCDPISEHNRLYWYRQTLGQGPEFLTYFQNEAQLEKSRLLSDRFSAERPKGSFSTLEIQRTEQGDSAMYLCASSLGLAPSSYEQYFGPGTRLTVT.

The genes are TRBV28 and TRBJ1-3, with D possibly being TRBD1 (5 bases). The CDR3 is 15 residues long. Trimming removed 6 bases from V and 0 bases from J, with 12 bases in between. The germline CDR1 and CDR2 sequences are MDHEN and SYDVKM. CDR3 sequence (DNA): TGTGCCAGCAGGGCAGGGCTCCTCTCTGGAAACACCATATATTTT. Translating it yields CASRAGLLSGNTIYF.

This clonotype was seen only a few times. The rearrangement joins TRBV28 to TRBJ2-1; D may be TRBD1 (6 bases). V gave up 7 bases and J gave up 5 bases, with 21 bases separating them. This CDR3 is built from 16 residues. In germline, CDR1 is MDHEN, CDR2 SYDVKM. CDR3 loop: CASTPTETGKDNEQFF. CDR3 bases: TGTGCCAGCACCCCAACGGAAACAGGGAAGGACAATGAGCAGTTCTTC.

The table lists this clonotype with a few counts. The CDR3 sequence: CSARDQTYGYTF. The DNA for the CDR3 is TGCAGTGCTAGAGATCAGACCTATGGCTACACCTTC. The rearrangement uses TRBV20-1 and TRBJ1-2; D remains unclear. Between the trimmed V and J ends, which lost 0 bases and 4 bases, there was a span of 6 bases. CDR3 length equals 12 residues. Germline V lookup: CDR1 DFQATT, CDR2 SNEGSKA (reference sequence).

The V call is TRBV18, the J call TRBJ2-3, with TRBD2 matching 11 bases. V dropped 1 base and J dropped 2; count of bases not matched to a gene: 8. CDR3 length: 18 residues. Per the germline V gene, CDR1 is KGHSH and CDR2 is LQKENI. The CDR3 reads CASSPLGLAGGNTDTQYF. CDR3 coding DNA: TGTGCCAGCTCACCACTGGGCCTAGCGGGAGGAAACACAGATACGCAGTATTTT.

V gene TRBV28 combines with J gene TRBJ2-5; D possibly corresponds to TRBD2 (6 bases). The CDR3 has 12 residues. V lost 8 bases to trimming and J lost 4 bases, with 11 bases between them. Germline V lookup: CDR1 MDHEN, CDR2 SYDVKM. CDR3: CASAGRRETQYF. The DNA for the CDR3 is TGTGCCAGCGCGGGACGGCGAGAGACCCAGTACTTC.

This clonotype was seen more than once but under ten times. CDR3 in amino acids: CASSLYEGTGELFF. In DNA, the CDR3 is TGTGCCAGCAGCTTGTACGAGGGCACCGGGGAGCTGTTTTTT. The gene calls are TRBV7-6 and TRBJ2-2; tentatively, D is TRBD2 (5 bases). The CDR3 length is 14 residues. Per germline, CDR1 SGHVS and CDR2 FNYEAQ. Deletions cut 3 bases from V and 4 bases from J, with 9 bases between. Full variable domain (missing parts from reference TRBV7-6 and TRBJ2-2): GAGVSQSPRYKVTKRGQDVALRCDPISGHVSLYWYRQALGQGPEFLTYFNYEAQQDKSGLPNDRFSAERPEGSISTLTIQRTEQRDSAMYRCASSLYEGTGELFFGEGSRLTVL.

The chain recombines TRBV4-1 with TRBJ2-7; D unresolved. Trimming removed 4 bases at V and 2 bases at J, with 12 bases between. The CDR3 spans 14 residues. Germline V gene sequence: CDR1 MGHRA, CDR2 YSYEKL. CDR3 DNA: TGCGCCAGCAGCCCCCCCTTAGCCGCCTACGAGCAGTACTTC. It encodes CASSPPLAAYEQYF.

The chain combines TRBV21-1 with TRBJ1-6. TRBV21-1 is flagged as a pseudogene. The CDR3 is 15 residues long. The CDR3 sequence: CASSKGRRCSSPLHF. The CDR3 nucleotides are TGTGCCAGCAGCAAAGGGAGGCGGTGTAGTTCACCCCTCCACTTT.

This clonotype was seen many times. The CDR3 here is CASSPESGSFYEQFF. In nucleotides, the CDR3 is TGTGCCAGCAGCCCCGAGAGCGGGAGCTTCTATGAGCAGTTCTTC. The chain carries TRBV6-6 and TRBJ2-1; 8 bases align to TRBD2. Germline values: CDR1 MNHNY, CDR2 SVGAGI (reference sequence). With 6 bases clipped from V and 8 bases from J, the junction kept 12 bases outside the gene matches. This CDR3 has 15 amino acids.